Included here is one T cell receptor beta chain sequence, with context. Antigen unknown. The sample belongs to a study of a mutant IDH1 vaccine in newly diagnosed glioma. Across the study: Receipt of radiotherapy, temozolomide, or both preceded the study, and most received both.

Noted time point: week 11, during vaccination. Each vaccine dose was 300 ug of mutant IDH1 20-mer peptide, with topical imiquimod. Libraries were prepared by immunoSEQ multiplex PCR; TCRdb keeps only in-frame clonotypes and omits some of them. The table lists roughly 70,000 clones, approximately 84% of them singletons. CDR3 length: 13 residues. Germline assignment: CDR1 SGHKS and CDR2 YYEKEE (reference sequence). With V trimmed by 3 bases and J by 8 bases, 7 bases remained unmatched. The rearrangement joins TRBV5-5 to TRBJ1-2; 7 nucleotides match TRBD1. The clonotype comes from a woman aged 45-65 years with glioma. The specimen comprised PBMCs, sampled from a glioma patient whose treatment included an IDH1 peptide vaccine. The CDR3 DNA sequence: TGTGCCAGCAGCTCCGGACAGGTTGAAGGCTACACCTTC. Its protein is CASSSGQVEGYTF.